This T cell receptor beta chain was captured in a study of blood T cells in healthy people across ages. Whole-study results and caveats: Relative to aged donors, long-lived donors carried more naive CD4+ cells and displayed higher diversity.

This clonotype has only a few counts. Antigen specificity is unknown. The use of a sample-barcoded 5' primer and a J-beta primer mix characterized a second PCR of 7 to 11 cycles. MiXCR, applied by TCRdb to the 5' RACE reads, yields one record per CDR3 protein. The repertoire holds approximately 690,000 distinct CDR3 sequences, with over 40% as singletons. The clonotype comes from a man aged 80 or over in good health. Sample: blood.

The CDR3 DNA reads as TGTGCCAGCAGCCCCCGGGGAGCGGGGGGCTTCACAGATACGCAGTATTTT. Translated: CASSPRGAGGFTDTQYF. V usage is TRBV9 and J usage is TRBJ2-3; 9 bases map to TRBD2. This CDR3 spans 17 amino acids. With V trimmed by 4 bases and J by 2 bases, 11 bases remained unmatched. CDR1 and CDR2 from the germline V gene are SGDLS and YYNGEE.